One sample yielded the 21 T cell receptor beta chains listed below, sequenced in a study of T cell responses to AZD1222 COVID-19 vaccine. Only in-frame clones appear in the TCRdb table, and some are missing; sequencing was by immunoSEQ multiplex PCR. This repertoire shows 85,000 to 110,000 clones, 91% found once; its top ten account for roughly 44%. The specimen was peripheral blood, collected on day 0 of AZD1222 vaccination. The receptor set was obtained from an adult in good health.

V gene TRBV28 combines with J gene TRBJ1-5; no clear D. V was trimmed by 8 bases and J by 0 bases, leaving 5 bases between them. Germline CDR1 MDHEN, CDR2 SYDVKM. The CDR3 totals 12 residues. This CDR3 reads CASGVSNQPQHF. Here the CDR3 DNA reads TGTGCCAGCGGAGTTAGCAATCAGCCCCAGCATTTT.

The rearrangement uses TRBV4-1 and TRBJ1-1; 9 bases agree with TRBD1. Germline V gene sequence: CDR1 MGHRA, CDR2 YSYEKL. The CDR3 runs to 15 residues. V was clipped by 4 bases and J by 3 bases; unmatched bases: 6. CDR3 coding DNA: TGCGCCAGCAGCCCCTACGACAGGGGGGACACTGAAGCTTTCTTT. Its translation is CASSPYDRGDTEAFF.

The V and J genes are TRBV28 and TRBJ2-3; perhaps D is TRBD1 or TRBD2 (5 bases each). The CDR3 consists of 13 residues. Germline V gives CDR1 MDHEN, CDR2 SYDVKM. The V end lost 6 bases, the J end lost 2 bases, and 9 bases lay between the germline ends. The CDR3 DNA reads as TGTGCCAGCAGGGACGGGGCCACAGATACGCAGTATTTT. This codes for CASRDGATDTQYF.

The J gene is TRBJ1-1, the V gene TRBV5-1; no reliable D call. Trimming removed 0 bases from V and 1 base from J, with 7 bases in between. Per germline, CDR1 SGHRS and CDR2 YFSETQ. The CDR3 contains 14 residues. CDR3 nucleotides: TGCGCCAGCAGCTTGGAATCGGGGAACACTGAAGCTTTCTTT. The encoded protein is CASSLESGNTEAFF.

CDR3 sequence reads: CASSLMGQGGDGQPQHF. In DNA, the CDR3 is TGTGCCAGCAGTCTAATGGGACAGGGAGGGGACGGTCAGCCCCAGCATTTT. This chain joins TRBV6-6 and TRBJ1-5, with 9 bases identical to TRBD1. Germline CDR1 MNHNY, CDR2 SVGAGI (reference sequence). The V segment lost 5 bases and the J segment 6 bases; nucleotides outside the gene matches: 14. There are 17 residues in the CDR3.

The V call is TRBV19, the J call TRBJ2-3; maybe TRBD2 (6 bases). CDR3 length: 16 residues. Trimming cost V 5 bases and J 1 base, with 16 bases left between them. Germline V gene data show CDR1 as LNHDA and CDR2 as SQIVND (reference sequence). The DNA for the CDR3 is TGTGCCAGTAGTCCTGAATGGGCTAGCGGCACAGATACGCAGTATTTT. Its protein product is CASSPEWASGTDTQYF.

The chain is built from TRBV11-3 and TRBJ2-3; 11 bases are shared with TRBD1. CDR1 is SGHNT and CDR2 is YENEEA in the germline V gene. The CDR3 has 15 residues. V dropped 6 bases and J dropped 5; count of bases not matched to a gene: 7. CDR3 in DNA: TGTGCCAGCAGTAGGACAGGGGGCGCCGGAGATACGCAGTATTTT. It codes for CASSRTGGAGDTQYF.

Only one count was recorded for this clone. The chain has TRBV6-5 and TRBJ1-4; D not resolved. This CDR3 region has 13 residues. V was trimmed by 6 bases and J by 10 bases, leaving 15 bases between them. Germline assignment: CDR1 MNHEY and CDR2 SVGAGI. The CDR3 DNA is TGTGCCAGCAGCCGGACTGAGTCCGGAAAACTGTTTTTT. Translating it yields CASSRTESGKLFF.

This chain joins TRBV11-2 and TRBJ1-3, with unresolved D. The ends were cut back, 5 bases at V and 0 bases at J, with 11 bases in the middle. This CDR3 spans 15 amino acids. Germline V gene data show CDR1 as SGHAT and CDR2 as FQNNGV. The CDR3 loop reads CASSLRPVSGNTIYF. In nucleotides, the CDR3 is TGTGCCAGCAGCCTCAGGCCCGTCTCTGGAAACACCATATATTTT. The full variable domain, completed using reference TRBV11-2 and TRBJ1-3, is EAGVAQSPRYKIIEKRQSVAFWCNPISGHATLYWYQQILGQGPKLLIQFQNNGVVDDSQLPKDRFSAERLKGVDSTLKIQPAKLEDSAVYLCASSLRPVSGNTIYFGEGSWLTVV.

The chain joins TRBV18 to TRBJ2-7; 10 positions agree with TRBD1. After removal of 5 bases from V and 3 bases from J, the junction contained 7 bases not matched to a gene. This CDR3 is built from 15 residues. Germline V gene sequence: CDR1 KGHSH, CDR2 LQKENI. Written as DNA, the CDR3 is TGTGCCAGCTCATCCGACAGGGGGCCCAACTACGAGCAGTACTTC. It is translated as CASSSDRGPNYEQYF. The variable domain in full, with the rest retrieved from reference TRBV18 and TRBJ2-7, is NAGVMQNPRHLVRRRGQEARLRCSPMKGHSHVYWYRQLPEEGLKFMVYLQKENIIDESGMPKERFSAEFPKEGPSILRIQQVVRGDSAAYFCASSSDRGPNYEQYFGPGTRLTVT.

V and J are TRBV27 and TRBJ2-3, with 9 nucleotides matching TRBD1. V gave up 2 bases and J gave up 4 bases; unmatched junction bases: 10. CDR1 MNHEY and CDR2 SMNVEV come from the germline V gene (reference sequence). CDR3 length: 17 amino acids. The CDR3 bases are TGTGCCAGCAGTTTAGGGGACAGGGCCTGGTCCGCAGATACGCAGTATTTT. Translation gives CASSLGDRAWSADTQYF.

The chain recombines TRBV15 with TRBJ2-7, with 10 bases aligning to TRBD2. CDR1 is LNHNV and CDR2 is YYDKDF in the germline V gene (reference sequence). V shed 4 bases, J shed 5 bases, and the junction held 8 bases outside the gene matches. The CDR3 has 15 residues. This chain's CDR3 is CATSKDGAGGDEQYF. The DNA for the CDR3 is TGTGCCACCAGCAAGGATGGAGCGGGGGGGGACGAGCAGTACTTC.

V and J are TRBV29-1 and TRBJ2-7, with 7 bases identical to TRBD1. Trimming at V came to 3 bases and at J to 5 bases, leaving 7 bases not matched to a gene. This CDR3 spans 13 amino acids. CDR1 is SQVTM, CDR2 ANQGSEA, per germline. The CDR3 region is CSVDWQGDHEQYF. The CDR3 region has the DNA TGCAGCGTTGATTGGCAGGGGGATCACGAGCAGTACTTC.

The rearrangement links TRBV27 to TRBJ2-7, with D possibly matching TRBD1 (6 bases). The CDR3 covers 12 residues. CDR1 and CDR2 from the germline V gene are MNHEY and SMNVEV (reference sequence). V was pared by 5 bases and J by 5 bases, with 10 bases between. The CDR3 protein is CASSPKGDEQYF. The DNA of the CDR3 is TGTGCCAGCAGTCCCAAGGGGGACGAGCAGTACTTC.

This rearrangement joins TRBV11-2 to TRBJ1-2; D is undetermined. This CDR3 is built from 13 residues. The germline V gene has CDR1 SGHAT and CDR2 FQNNGV. V gave up 2 bases and J gave up 6 bases, with 10 bases separating them. CDR3 protein: CASSLRVSDGYTF. The DNA of the CDR3 is TGTGCCAGCAGCTTAAGGGTTTCGGATGGCTACACCTTC.

This clone appeared once. The chain carries TRBV1 and TRBJ1-3. TRBV1 is noted as a pseudogene. This CDR3 region has 16 residues. CDR3 DNA: TGCACCAGCAGCCAAGGGGGGGCTGGCTCTGGAAACACCATATATTTT. Translation: CTSSQGGAGSGNTIYF.

V is TRBV13 and J is TRBJ1-3; D is perhaps TRBD1 (6 bases). Germline V gene data show CDR1 as PRHDT and CDR2 as FYEKMQ (reference sequence). V was trimmed by 5 bases and J by 6 bases, leaving 23 bases between them. CDR3 length: 17 amino acids. CDR3: CASSLFREPEGQNTIYF. CDR3 in DNA: TGTGCCAGCAGCCTATTCCGGGAACCCGAGGGACAAAACACCATATATTTT.

The rearrangement uses TRBV18 and TRBJ1-1, with unresolved D. Germline CDR1 reads KGHSH; CDR2 reads LQKENI. The CDR3 has 14 residues. Trimming left V 3 bases short and J 2 bases short, with 10 bases between. The CDR3 coding sequence is TGTGCCAGCTCACCCACAGCTAGAAACACTGAAGCTTTCTTT. Translating it yields CASSPTARNTEAFF.

The V call is TRBV9, the J call TRBJ2-7; 9 positions match TRBD2. CDR3 size: 16 residues. CDR1 and CDR2 (germline): SGDLS, YYNGEE. Germline trimming cut 0 bases from V and 0 bases from J; bases unmatched to any gene: 4. CDR3 region: CASSVAPSGTSYEQYF. The CDR3 nucleotides are TGTGCCAGCAGCGTAGCCCCTAGCGGGACCTCCTACGAGCAGTACTTC.

Comments on this clone: The junction shows a germline mismatch at one end, possibly a read error. This rearrangement joins TRBV27 to TRBJ1-1, with a possible D match to TRBD1 (6 bases). CDR3 length: 13 residues. Germline V gives CDR1 MNHEY, CDR2 SMNVEV (reference sequence). CDR3 bases: TGTGCCAGCAGTTTTAAAAATGTAGGGGGGTGCATCTTT. Amino acid sequence: CASSFKNVGGCIF.

V is TRBV5-8 and J is TRBJ1-5; 9 bases map to TRBD1. The CDR3 runs 17 residues. Germline lookup yields CDR1 SGHTS and CDR2 YDEGEE. The trim removed 5 bases at V and 7 bases at J, leaving 16 bases unmatched. The CDR3 DNA is TGTGCCAGCAGTTACTTTACAGCCGGGACAGGGCGCCAGCCCCAGCATTTT. It specifies CASSYFTAGTGRQPQHF.